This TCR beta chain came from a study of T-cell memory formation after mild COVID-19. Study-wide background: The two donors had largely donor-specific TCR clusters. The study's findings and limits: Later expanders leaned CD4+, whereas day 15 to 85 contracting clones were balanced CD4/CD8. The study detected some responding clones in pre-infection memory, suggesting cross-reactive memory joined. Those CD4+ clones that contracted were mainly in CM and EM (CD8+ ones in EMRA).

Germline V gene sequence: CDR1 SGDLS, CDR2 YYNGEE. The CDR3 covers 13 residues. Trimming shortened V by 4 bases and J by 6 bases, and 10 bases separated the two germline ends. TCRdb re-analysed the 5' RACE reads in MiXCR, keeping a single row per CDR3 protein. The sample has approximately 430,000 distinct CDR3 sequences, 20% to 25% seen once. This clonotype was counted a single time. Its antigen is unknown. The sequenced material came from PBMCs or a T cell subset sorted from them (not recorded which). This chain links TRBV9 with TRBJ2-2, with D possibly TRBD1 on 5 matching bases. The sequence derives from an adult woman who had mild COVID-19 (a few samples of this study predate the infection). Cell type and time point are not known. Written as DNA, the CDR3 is TGTGCCAGCAGCATTAGGGGTCCCGGGGAGCTGTTTTTT. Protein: CASSIRGPGELFF.